This T cell receptor beta chain stems from a study of cytotoxic CD8 clonotypes in ibrutinib-treated CLL. Study in general: Of a cohort that held some 12 relapsed/refractory and fewer than 16 treatment-naive patients, 17 were IGHV unmutated. Study results and limitations: Samples from sustained-remission and progressing patients were taken at different times. Clonotypes that were public were uncommon, and they contracted or stayed stable on treatment. At ibrutinib response, clonality increased, and at progression it declined back toward baseline.

The CDR3 runs 15 residues. V shed 8 bases and J 5 bases; nucleotides not matched to a gene: 11. Germline CDR1 and CDR2: MDHEN and SYDVKM. Assay used: immunoSEQ multiplex PCR; TCRdb lists only in-frame clones, some missing. The sample holds approximately 46,000 clones, about 72% seen once. Notes on this clone: Its antigen is unidentified.

The genes are TRBV28 and TRBJ2-5; 10 bases are a match to TRBD2. This receptor was obtained from a human donor with chronic lymphocytic leukemia. Sequencing was performed on PBMCs, taken after 12 months of ibrutinib treatment. The CDR3 DNA is TGTGCCAGCGGGCTGCTAGCGGGAGTGGGGGAGACCCAGTACTTC. Translation: CASGLLAGVGETQYF.